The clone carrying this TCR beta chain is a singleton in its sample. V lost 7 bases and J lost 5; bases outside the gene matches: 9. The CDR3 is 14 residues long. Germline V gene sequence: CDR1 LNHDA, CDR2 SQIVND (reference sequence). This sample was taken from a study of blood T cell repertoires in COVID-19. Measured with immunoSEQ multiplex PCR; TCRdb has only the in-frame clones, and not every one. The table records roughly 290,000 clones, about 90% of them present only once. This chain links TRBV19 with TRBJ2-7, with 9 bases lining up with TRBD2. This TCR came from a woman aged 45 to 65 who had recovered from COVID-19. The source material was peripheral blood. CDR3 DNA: TGTGCCAGTAAAAGGACTAGCGAGCGGAACGAGCAGTACTTC. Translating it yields CASKRTSERNEQYF.